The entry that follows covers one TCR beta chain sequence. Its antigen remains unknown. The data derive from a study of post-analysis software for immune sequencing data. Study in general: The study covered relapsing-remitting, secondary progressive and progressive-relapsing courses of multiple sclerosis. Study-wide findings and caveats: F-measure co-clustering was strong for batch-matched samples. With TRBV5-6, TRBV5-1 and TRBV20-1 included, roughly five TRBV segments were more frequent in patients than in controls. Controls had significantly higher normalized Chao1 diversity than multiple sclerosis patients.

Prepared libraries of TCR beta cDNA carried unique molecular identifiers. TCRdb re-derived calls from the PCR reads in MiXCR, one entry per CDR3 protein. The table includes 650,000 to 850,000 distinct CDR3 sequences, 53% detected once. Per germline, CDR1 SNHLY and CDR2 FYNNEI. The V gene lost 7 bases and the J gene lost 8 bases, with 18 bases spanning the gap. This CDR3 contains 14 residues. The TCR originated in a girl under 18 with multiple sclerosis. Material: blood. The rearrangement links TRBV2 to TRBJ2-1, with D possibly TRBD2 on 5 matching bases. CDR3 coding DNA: TGTGCCAGCAAGAGGGTCCTTCCTTCCGATGAGCAGTTCTTC. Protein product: CASKRVLPSDEQFF.